This TCR beta chain emerged from a study of OX40 agonist ivuxolimab in advanced cancers. As for the study in general: Six ivuxolimab dose levels, 0.01 to 10 mg/kg, were given intravenously every 2 weeks. Cancers in dose escalation were hepatocellular, melanoma, renal cell and head and neck. Study-wide findings and caveats: What antigens the expanded peripheral T cells recognized was never established. In the 0.1 to 3.0 mg/kg range, CD4+ and CD8+ blood T cells had expanded clonally by week 6.

Data came from immunoSEQ multiplex PCR; TCRdb stores just in-frame clones and leaves some out. The table has some 43,000 clones, 85% to 95% seen once. This CDR3 spans 11 amino acids. V lost 5 bases to trimming and J lost 1 base, with 2 bases between them. Germline V CDR1 and CDR2: SEHNR, FQNEAQ (reference sequence). As concerns this clone: No antigen is known for it.

The gene calls are TRBV7-9 and TRBJ1-2; D is unresolved. This clonotype was sampled from an adult with an advanced solid tumor such as melanoma, head and neck, liver or kidney cancer. The sequencing here drew on CD4+ or CD8+ T cells sorted from blood, taken in a trial of the OX40 agonist ivuxolimab. The CDR3 DNA follows: TGTGCCAGCAGCAGTAACTATGGCTACACCTTC. Translated: CASSSNYGYTF.